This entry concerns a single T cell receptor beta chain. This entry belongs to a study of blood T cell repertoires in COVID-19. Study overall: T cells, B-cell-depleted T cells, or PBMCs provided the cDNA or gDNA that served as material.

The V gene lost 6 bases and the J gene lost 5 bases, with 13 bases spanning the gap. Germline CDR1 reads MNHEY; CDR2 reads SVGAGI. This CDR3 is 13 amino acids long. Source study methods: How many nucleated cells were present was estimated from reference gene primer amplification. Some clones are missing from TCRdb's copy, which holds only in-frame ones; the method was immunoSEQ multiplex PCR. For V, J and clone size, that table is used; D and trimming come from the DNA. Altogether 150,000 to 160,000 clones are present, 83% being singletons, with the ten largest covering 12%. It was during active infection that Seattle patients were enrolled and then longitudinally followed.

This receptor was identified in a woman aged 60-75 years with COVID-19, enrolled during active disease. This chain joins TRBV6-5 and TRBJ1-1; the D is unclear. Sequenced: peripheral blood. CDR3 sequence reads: CASRDGRVTEAFF. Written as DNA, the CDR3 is TGTGCCAGCAGGGATGGGAGGGTTACTGAAGCTTTCTTT.